A selection of T cell receptor beta chains follows, all from one sample in a study of T-cell reconstitution after alpha-beta-depleted transplantation in children. MiXCR was run by TCRdb on the PCR reads, yielding one entry per CDR3 protein. The sample consists of hundreds of thousands of distinct CDR3 sequences, 20% to 30% of them appearing once. The sample here was PBMCs, mostly from graft donor cells, taken 360 days after TCRalphabeta/CD19-depleted stem cell transplant. These receptor sequences come from a female patient between 2 and 15 years old who had a stem cell transplant for congenital amegakaryocytic thrombocytopenia, so the T cells may come from the graft donor. Each CDR3 is given with its conserved first and last residue. Fields, in order: CDR3 protein, CDR3 DNA, clone size, V gene, J gene, D gene. D genes are given only for firm matches. Clone size is not always given. Where it is, it says once, few, many or a class for expanded clones.

CDR3 protein: CASSDKAGGPISYEQYF
CDR3 DNA: TGTGCCAGCAGTGACAAGGCAGGGGGACCCATCTCCTACGAGCAGTACTTC
clone size: -
V gene: TRBV2
J gene: TRBJ2-7
D gene: TRBD1

CDR3 protein: CSARVPVGGGGTEAFF
CDR3 DNA: TGCAGTGCTAGAGTCCCGGTCGGAGGGGGCGGTACTGAAGCTTTCTTT
clone size: -
V gene: TRBV20-1
J gene: TRBJ1-1
D gene: TRBD1

CDR3 protein: CASIGGGSAVNEQFF
CDR3 DNA: TGTGCCAGCATCGGGGGGGGCTCGGCGGTCAATGAGCAGTTCTTC
clone size: few
V gene: TRBV5-5
J gene: TRBJ2-1
D gene: TRBD2

CDR3 protein: CASSPQGERSPLHF
CDR3 DNA: TGTGCCAGCTCACCACAAGGGGAGAGGTCACCCCTCCACTTT
clone size: -
V gene: TRBV18
J gene: TRBJ1-6
D gene: -

CDR3 protein: CATVGVPRDEQYF
CDR3 DNA: TGTGCCACGGTGGGGGTGCCCAGGGACGAGCAGTACTTC
clone size: -
V gene: TRBV10-3
J gene: TRBJ2-7
D gene: -

CDR3 protein: CASSWGTFDTIYF
CDR3 DNA: TGCGCCAGCAGCTGGGGCACCTTCGACACCATATATTTT
clone size: few
V gene: TRBV5-1
J gene: TRBJ1-3
D gene: -

CDR3 protein: CATRGGAGWDTEAFF
CDR3 DNA: TGTGCCACGAGAGGGGGCGCAGGATGGGACACTGAAGCTTTCTTT
clone size: -
V gene: TRBV24-1
J gene: TRBJ1-1
D gene: TRBD1

CDR3 protein: CASSYMDNYNSPLHF
CDR3 DNA: TGTGCCAGCAGTTACATGGACAACTATAATTCACCCCTCCACTTT
clone size: many
V gene: TRBV6-5
J gene: TRBJ1-6
D gene: -

CDR3 protein: CASSFRRPPTEQFF
CDR3 DNA: TGTGCCAGCAGCTTCCGTCGACCCCCTACTGAGCAGTTCTTC
clone size: -
V gene: TRBV7-8
J gene: TRBJ2-1
D gene: -

CDR3 protein: CASSNPGMFIGIQYF
CDR3 DNA: TGTGCCAGTAGTAACCCGGGAATGTTTATAGGCATTCAGTACTTC
clone size: few
V gene: TRBV19
J gene: TRBJ2-4
D gene: -

CDR3 protein: CSARDKTGNANEQFF
CDR3 DNA: TGCAGTGCTAGAGACAAGACAGGGAATGCGAATGAGCAGTTCTTC
clone size: few
V gene: TRBV20-1
J gene: TRBJ2-1
D gene: TRBD1

CDR3 protein: CASSPPSGSLGDTQYF
CDR3 DNA: TGTGCCAGCAGCCCCCCTAGCGGGAGTCTCGGCGATACGCAGTATTTT
clone size: -
V gene: TRBV7-2
J gene: TRBJ2-3
D gene: TRBD2

CDR3 protein: CASSLDMGRTDNSPLHF
CDR3 DNA: TGCGCCAGCAGCTTGGACATGGGACGGACCGATAATTCACCCCTCCACTTT
clone size: -
V gene: TRBV5-1
J gene: TRBJ1-6
D gene: -

CDR3 protein: CASSKKHGTGGSPLHF
CDR3 DNA: TGTGCCAGCAGCAAAAAACACGGGACAGGGGGATCACCCCTCCACTTT
clone size: -
V gene: TRBV21-1
J gene: TRBJ1-6
D gene: -

CDR3 protein: CASRTTSGRGDTQYF
CDR3 DNA: TGCGCCAGCAGAACGACTAGCGGGAGAGGAGATACGCAGTATTTT
clone size: -
V gene: TRBV5-1
J gene: TRBJ2-3
D gene: TRBD2

CDR3 protein: CASSYSIRIYNEQFF
CDR3 DNA: TGTGCCAGCAGTTACTCGATTCGGATCTACAATGAGCAGTTCTTC
clone size: -
V gene: TRBV6-2/TRBV6-3
J gene: TRBJ2-1
D gene: -

CDR3 protein: CASSPKGQGYNEQFF
CDR3 DNA: TGTGCCAGCAGCCCGAAGGGACAGGGTTACAATGAGCAGTTCTTC
clone size: -
V gene: TRBV7-8
J gene: TRBJ2-1
D gene: TRBD1

CDR3 protein: CSANPGTTDTQYF
CDR3 DNA: TGCAGTGCTAATCCCGGGACCACAGATACGCAGTATTTT
clone size: -
V gene: TRBV20-1
J gene: TRBJ2-3
D gene: -

CDR3 protein: CASSQDLGGGGPGTDTQYF
CDR3 DNA: TGTGCCAGCAGCCAAGATCTGGGCGGGGGGGGCCCGGGCACAGATACGCAGTATTTT
clone size: few
V gene: TRBV3-1
J gene: TRBJ2-3
D gene: TRBD2

CDR3 protein: CASSQDSGAGAWNEQFF
CDR3 DNA: TGCGCCAGCAGCCAAGATTCGGGAGCGGGAGCATGGAATGAGCAGTTCTTC
clone size: few
V gene: TRBV4-3
J gene: TRBJ2-1
D gene: TRBD2

CDR3 protein: CASSLVRWGYNEQFF
CDR3 DNA: TGTGCCAGCAGTTTAGTCAGGTGGGGATACAATGAGCAGTTCTTC
clone size: few
V gene: TRBV12-3/TRBV12-4
J gene: TRBJ2-1
D gene: -

CDR3 protein: CASSLEVDRRDDGYTF
CDR3 DNA: TGTGCCAGCAGCTTGGAAGTTGACAGGAGAGACGATGGCTACACCTTC
clone size: few
V gene: TRBV5-4
J gene: TRBJ1-2
D gene: -

CDR3 protein: CSVDLQHRASGGGDTQYF
CDR3 DNA: TGCAGCGTTGACCTCCAACACCGAGCTAGCGGGGGCGGAGATACGCAGTATTTT
clone size: -
V gene: TRBV29-1
J gene: TRBJ2-3
D gene: TRBD2

CDR3 protein: CASSGSGTSGGAYQETQYF
CDR3 DNA: TGTGCCAGCAGCGGATCTGGGACTAGCGGGGGGGCGTACCAAGAGACCCAGTACTTC
clone size: -
V gene: TRBV28
J gene: TRBJ2-5
D gene: TRBD2

CDR3 protein: CASSQVEWVDRKAGELFF
CDR3 DNA: TGCGCCAGCAGCCAAGTTGAGTGGGTGGACAGGAAGGCCGGGGAGCTGTTTTTT
clone size: -
V gene: TRBV4-1
J gene: TRBJ2-2
D gene: TRBD1

CDR3 protein: CASSPPGQGASAFF
CDR3 DNA: TGTGCCAGCAGCCCCCCGGGACAGGGGGCGAGTGCTTTCTTT
clone size: -
V gene: TRBV21-1
J gene: TRBJ1-1
D gene: -

CDR3 protein: CASSPPKERETQYF
CDR3 DNA: TGTGCCAGCTCACCACCGAAAGAGAGGGAGACCCAGTACTTC
clone size: -
V gene: TRBV18
J gene: TRBJ2-5
D gene: -

CDR3 protein: CASSLVPPFVGGYTF
CDR3 DNA: TGTGCCAGCAGCTTAGTGCCCCCGTTTGTTGGAGGCTACACCTTC
clone size: -
V gene: TRBV7-9
J gene: TRBJ1-2
D gene: -

CDR3 protein: CASSLRGSAVPPSTDTQYF
CDR3 DNA: TGCGCCAGCAGCTTAAGAGGTTCGGCTGTCCCCCCTAGCACAGATACGCAGTATTTT
clone size: -
V gene: TRBV5-1
J gene: TRBJ2-3
D gene: -

CDR3 protein: CASSQVLNEQFF
CDR3 DNA: TGTGCCAGCAGCCAAGTCCTCAATGAGCAGTTCTTC
clone size: few
V gene: TRBV3-1
J gene: TRBJ2-1
D gene: -

CDR3 protein: CASTTFGDEQYF
CDR3 DNA: TGTGCCAGCACCACTTTTGGGGACGAGCAGTACTTC
clone size: few
V gene: TRBV3-1
J gene: TRBJ2-7
D gene: -

CDR3 protein: CATSRETAGFPGDEQFF
CDR3 DNA: TGTGCCACCAGCAGAGAAACGGCCGGGTTCCCAGGGGATGAGCAGTTCTTC
clone size: -
V gene: TRBV15
J gene: TRBJ2-1
D gene: -

CDR3 protein: CASGIGTGGIDTQYF
CDR3 DNA: TGCGCCAGCGGAATTGGAACAGGGGGGATAGATACGCAGTATTTT
clone size: many
V gene: TRBV4-3
J gene: TRBJ2-3
D gene: TRBD1

CDR3 protein: CASSSIRGENSNQPQHF
CDR3 DNA: TGTGCCAGCAGTTCTATCCGGGGCGAAAATAGCAATCAGCCCCAGCATTTT
clone size: many
V gene: TRBV12-3/TRBV12-4
J gene: TRBJ1-5
D gene: -

CDR3 protein: CSGRAGTSWETQYF
CDR3 DNA: TGCAGTGGGAGAGCCGGGACTAGTTGGGAGACCCAGTACTTC
clone size: -
V gene: TRBV20-1
J gene: TRBJ2-5
D gene: TRBD2

CDR3 protein: CGISAQPGQSYEQYF
CDR3 DNA: TGTGGCATCAGTGCACAGCCGGGACAATCCTACGAGCAGTACTTC
clone size: -
V gene: TRBV10-3
J gene: TRBJ2-7
D gene: -

CDR3 protein: CASSQDYRRATDTQYF
CDR3 DNA: TGCGCCAGCAGCCAAGATTACCGCAGGGCCACAGATACGCAGTATTTT
clone size: few
V gene: TRBV4-3
J gene: TRBJ2-3
D gene: -

CDR3 protein: CSVETGRPYGYTF
CDR3 DNA: TGCAGCGTCGAGACAGGGAGACCCTATGGCTACACCTTC
clone size: -
V gene: TRBV29-1
J gene: TRBJ1-2
D gene: TRBD1

CDR3 protein: CASSWGQRDTQYF
CDR3 DNA: TGTGCCAGCAGCTGGGGACAGAGAGATACGCAGTATTTT
clone size: few
V gene: TRBV7-9
J gene: TRBJ2-3
D gene: TRBD1

CDR3 protein: CSALQDRVATDTQYF
CDR3 DNA: TGCAGTGCCCTTCAGGACAGGGTCGCCACAGATACGCAGTATTTT
clone size: -
V gene: TRBV20-1
J gene: TRBJ2-3
D gene: TRBD1

CDR3 protein: CATDPNRGREELFF
CDR3 DNA: TGTGCCACCGACCCTAACAGGGGGCGGGAGGAGCTGTTTTTT
clone size: -
V gene: TRBV10-3
J gene: TRBJ2-2
D gene: TRBD1

CDR3 protein: CATSRDVLGNRKDTQYF
CDR3 DNA: TGTGCCACCAGCAGAGATGTATTGGGGAATCGAAAAGATACGCAGTATTTT
clone size: once
V gene: TRBV15
J gene: TRBJ2-3
D gene: -

CDR3 protein: CASSPRNGPSTGELFF
CDR3 DNA: TGTGCCAGCTCACCACGGAACGGACCCAGCACCGGGGAGCTGTTTTTT
clone size: -
V gene: TRBV18
J gene: TRBJ2-2
D gene: -

CDR3 protein: CAISEAGSNYGYTF
CDR3 DNA: TGTGCCATCAGTGAGGCAGGGAGTAACTATGGCTACACCTTC
clone size: few
V gene: TRBV10-3
J gene: TRBJ1-2
D gene: -

CDR3 protein: CASRTTYFGTIYF
CDR3 DNA: TGTGCCAGCAGAACTACATACTTCGGCACCATATATTTT
clone size: few
V gene: TRBV12-3/TRBV12-4
J gene: TRBJ1-3
D gene: -

CDR3 protein: CASSSTGYTF
CDR3 DNA: TGTGCCAGCAGTTCGACTGGCTACACCTTC
clone size: few
V gene: TRBV28
J gene: TRBJ1-2
D gene: -

CDR3 protein: CSVGSGGELFF
CDR3 DNA: TGCAGCGTTGGATCCGGCGGGGAGCTGTTTTTT
clone size: many
V gene: TRBV29-1
J gene: TRBJ2-2
D gene: -

CDR3 protein: CASSVATATETQYF
CDR3 DNA: TGTGCCAGCAGCGTAGCGACGGCCACGGAGACCCAGTACTTC
clone size: many
V gene: TRBV9
J gene: TRBJ2-5
D gene: -

CDR3 protein: CASSPQGGRIYNEQFF
CDR3 DNA: TGTGCCAGCAGCCCCCAGGGCGGGAGGATCTACAATGAGCAGTTCTTC
clone size: few
V gene: TRBV11-2
J gene: TRBJ2-1
D gene: TRBD2

CDR3 protein: CATSEGQGLTDTQYF
CDR3 DNA: TGTGCCACCAGTGAGGGACAGGGGCTAACAGATACGCAGTATTTT
clone size: few
V gene: TRBV24-1
J gene: TRBJ2-3
D gene: TRBD1

CDR3 protein: CSGTNHNEQFF
CDR3 DNA: TGCAGTGGGACTAATCACAATGAGCAGTTCTTC
clone size: -
V gene: TRBV20-1
J gene: TRBJ2-1
D gene: -

CDR3 protein: CASIRQPRGANYGYTF
CDR3 DNA: TGTGCCAGCATTCGCCAGCCTAGGGGAGCTAACTATGGCTACACCTTC
clone size: -
V gene: TRBV2
J gene: TRBJ1-2
D gene: -

CDR3 protein: CASRSDRGLSDTQYF
CDR3 DNA: TGTGCCAGCAGGTCGGACAGGGGGCTGTCAGATACGCAGTATTTT
clone size: -
V gene: TRBV12-3/TRBV12-4
J gene: TRBJ2-3
D gene: TRBD1

CDR3 protein: CASGSDAAAGEQFF
CDR3 DNA: TGTGCTAGTGGCTCGGATGCCGCAGCGGGCGAGCAGTTCTTC
clone size: few
V gene: TRBV12-5
J gene: TRBJ2-1
D gene: -

CDR3 protein: CSAPDRAYNSPLHF
CDR3 DNA: TGCAGTGCACCGGACAGGGCCTATAATTCACCCCTCCACTTT
clone size: -
V gene: TRBV20-1
J gene: TRBJ1-6
D gene: TRBD1

CDR3 protein: CSVEGGQRLNTEAFF
CDR3 DNA: TGCAGCGTCGAGGGGGGACAGAGATTGAACACTGAAGCTTTCTTT
clone size: few
V gene: TRBV29-1
J gene: TRBJ1-1
D gene: TRBD1

CDR3 protein: CATSESNTEYYGYTF
CDR3 DNA: TGTGCCACCAGTGAGTCCAACACGGAATACTATGGCTACACCTTC
clone size: -
V gene: TRBV24-1
J gene: TRBJ1-2
D gene: -

CDR3 protein: CARDQGGVQFF
CDR3 DNA: TGTGCCAGAGATCAGGGGGGAGTCCAGTTCTTC
clone size: few
V gene: TRBV7-9
J gene: TRBJ2-1
D gene: -

CDR3 protein: CSPGQGVSLGHNEQFF
CDR3 DNA: TGCAGCCCCGGACAGGGGGTTTCCCTAGGGCACAATGAGCAGTTCTTC
clone size: few
V gene: TRBV20-1
J gene: TRBJ2-1
D gene: TRBD1

CDR3 protein: CAWSWGTISYNEQFF
CDR3 DNA: TGTGCCTGGAGTTGGGGGACTATCTCCTACAATGAGCAGTTCTTC
clone size: -
V gene: TRBV30
J gene: TRBJ2-1
D gene: TRBD2